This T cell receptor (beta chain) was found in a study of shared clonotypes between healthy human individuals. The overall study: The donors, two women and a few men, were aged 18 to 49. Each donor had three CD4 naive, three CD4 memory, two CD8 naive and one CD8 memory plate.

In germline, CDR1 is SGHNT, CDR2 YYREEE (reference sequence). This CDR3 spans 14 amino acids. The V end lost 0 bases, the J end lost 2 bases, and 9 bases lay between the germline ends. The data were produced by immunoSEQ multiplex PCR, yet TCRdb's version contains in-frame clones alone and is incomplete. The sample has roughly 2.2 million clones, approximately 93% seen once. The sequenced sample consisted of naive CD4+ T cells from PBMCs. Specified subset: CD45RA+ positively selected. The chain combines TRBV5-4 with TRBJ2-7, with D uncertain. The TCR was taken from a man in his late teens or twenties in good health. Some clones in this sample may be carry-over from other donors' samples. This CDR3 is CASSLAATPYEQYF. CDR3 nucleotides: TGTGCCAGCAGCTTGGCAGCGACGCCCTACGAGCAGTACTTC.